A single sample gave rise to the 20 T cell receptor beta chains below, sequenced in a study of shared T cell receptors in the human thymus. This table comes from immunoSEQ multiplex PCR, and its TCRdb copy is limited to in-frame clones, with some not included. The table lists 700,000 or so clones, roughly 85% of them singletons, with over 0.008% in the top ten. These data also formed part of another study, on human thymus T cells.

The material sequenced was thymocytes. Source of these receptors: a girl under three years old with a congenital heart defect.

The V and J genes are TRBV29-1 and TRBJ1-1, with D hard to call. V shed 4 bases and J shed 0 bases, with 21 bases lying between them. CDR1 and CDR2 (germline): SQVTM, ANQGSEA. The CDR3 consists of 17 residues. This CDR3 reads CSVVSGVEYPMNTEAFF. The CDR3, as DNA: TGCAGCGTTGTTTCCGGGGTTGAATACCCCATGAACACTGAAGCTTTCTTT. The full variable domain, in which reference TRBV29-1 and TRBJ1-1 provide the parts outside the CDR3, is SAVISQKPSRDICQRGTSLTIQCQVDSQVTMMFWYRQQPGQSLTLIATANQGSEATYESGFVIDKFPISRPNLTFSTLTVSNMSPEDSSIYLCSVVSGVEYPMNTEAFFGQGTRLTVV.

CDR3 nucleotide sequence: TGCAGTCAGACTCTCTACAATGAGCAGTTCTTC. Its translation is CSQTLYNEQFF. The chain combines TRBV20-1 with TRBJ2-1; unclear D gene. The CDR3 is 11 residues long. In germline, CDR1 is DFQATT, CDR2 SNEGSKA (reference sequence). Between the trimmed V and J ends, which lost 8 bases and 3 bases, there was a span of 8 bases.

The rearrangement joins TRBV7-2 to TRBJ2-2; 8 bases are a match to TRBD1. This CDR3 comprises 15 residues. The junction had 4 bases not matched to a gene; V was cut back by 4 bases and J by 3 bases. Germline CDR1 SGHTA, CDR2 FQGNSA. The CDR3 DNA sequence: TGTGCCAGCAGCTCTGGACAGGGTTACACCGGGGAGCTGTTTTTT. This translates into CASSSGQGYTGELFF.

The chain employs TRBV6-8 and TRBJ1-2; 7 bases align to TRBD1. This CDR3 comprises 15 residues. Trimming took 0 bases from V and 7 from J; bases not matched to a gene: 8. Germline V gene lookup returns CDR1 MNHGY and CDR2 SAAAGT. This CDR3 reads CASSYSDREIGGYTF. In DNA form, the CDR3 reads TGTGCCAGCAGTTACTCAGACAGGGAAATAGGTGGCTACACCTTC.

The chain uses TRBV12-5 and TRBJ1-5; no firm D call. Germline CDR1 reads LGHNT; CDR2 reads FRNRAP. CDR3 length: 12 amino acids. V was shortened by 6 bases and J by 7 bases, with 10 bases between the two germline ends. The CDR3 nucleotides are TGTGCTAGTGGCCGCCTAGGCCAGCCCCAGCATTTT. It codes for CASGRLGQPQHF.

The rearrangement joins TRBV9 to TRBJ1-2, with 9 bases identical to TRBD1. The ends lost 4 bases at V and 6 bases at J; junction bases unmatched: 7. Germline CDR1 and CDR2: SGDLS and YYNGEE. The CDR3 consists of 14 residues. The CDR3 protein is CASSLLTGGNGYTF. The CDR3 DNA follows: TGTGCCAGCAGCCTATTAACAGGGGGCAATGGCTACACCTTC.

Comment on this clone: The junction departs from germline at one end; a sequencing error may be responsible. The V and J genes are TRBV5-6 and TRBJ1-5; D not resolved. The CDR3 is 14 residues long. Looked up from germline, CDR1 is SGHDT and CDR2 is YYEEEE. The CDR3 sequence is CASSLSPGNHPQHF. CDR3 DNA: TGTGCCAGCAGCTTGTCTCCGGGAAATCACCCCCAGCATTTT.

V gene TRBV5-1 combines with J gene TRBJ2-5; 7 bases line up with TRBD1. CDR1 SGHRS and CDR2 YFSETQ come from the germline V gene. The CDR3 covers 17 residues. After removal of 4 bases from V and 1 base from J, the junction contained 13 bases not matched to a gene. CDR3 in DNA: TGCGCCAGCAGCCCCCCAGTGACAGGGAAGACCCAAGAGACCCAGTACTTC. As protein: CASSPPVTGKTQETQYF.

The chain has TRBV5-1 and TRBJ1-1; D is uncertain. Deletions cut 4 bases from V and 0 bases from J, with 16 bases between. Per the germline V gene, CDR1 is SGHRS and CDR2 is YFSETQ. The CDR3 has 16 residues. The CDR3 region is CASSINFTEVNTEAFF. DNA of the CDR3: TGCGCCAGCAGCATAAACTTTACAGAAGTGAACACTGAAGCTTTCTTT.

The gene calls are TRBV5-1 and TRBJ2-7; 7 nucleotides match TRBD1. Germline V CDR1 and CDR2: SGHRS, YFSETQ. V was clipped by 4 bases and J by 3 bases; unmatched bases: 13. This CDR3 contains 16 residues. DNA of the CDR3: TGCGCCAGCAGCACCGGGACAGTCGCTTCGGGCTACGAGCAGTACTTC. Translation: CASSTGTVASGYEQYF.

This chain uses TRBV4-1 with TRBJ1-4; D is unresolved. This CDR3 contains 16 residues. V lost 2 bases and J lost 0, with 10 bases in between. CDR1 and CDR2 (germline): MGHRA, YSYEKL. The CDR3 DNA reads TGCGCCAGCAGCCAACCAACAGCCTCAACTAATGAAAAACTGTTTTTT. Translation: CASSQPTASTNEKLFF.

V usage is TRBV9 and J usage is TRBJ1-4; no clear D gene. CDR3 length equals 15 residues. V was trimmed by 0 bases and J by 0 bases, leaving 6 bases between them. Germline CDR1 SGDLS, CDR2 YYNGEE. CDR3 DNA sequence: TGTGCCAGCAGCGTAGATCGGGCAACTAATGAAAAACTGTTTTTT. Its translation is CASSVDRATNEKLFF.

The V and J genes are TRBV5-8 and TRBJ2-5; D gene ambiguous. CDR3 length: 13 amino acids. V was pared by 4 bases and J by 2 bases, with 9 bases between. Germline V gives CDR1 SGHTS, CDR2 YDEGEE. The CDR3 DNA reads TGTGCCAGCAGCCACGCCGAGCAAGAGACCCAGTACTTC. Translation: CASSHAEQETQYF.

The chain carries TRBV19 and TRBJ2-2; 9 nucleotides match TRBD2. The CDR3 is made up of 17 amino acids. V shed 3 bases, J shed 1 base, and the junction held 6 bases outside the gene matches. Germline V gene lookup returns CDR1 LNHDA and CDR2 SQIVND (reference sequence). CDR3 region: CASSITLAGENTGELFF. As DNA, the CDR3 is TGTGCCAGTAGTATCACCTTAGCGGGGGAGAACACCGGGGAGCTGTTTTTT.

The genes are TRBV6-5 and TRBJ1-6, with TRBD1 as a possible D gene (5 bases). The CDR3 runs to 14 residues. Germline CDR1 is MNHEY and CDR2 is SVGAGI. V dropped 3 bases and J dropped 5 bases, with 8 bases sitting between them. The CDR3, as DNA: TGTGCCAGCAGTTATGTCAGGGATAATTCACCCCTCCACTTT. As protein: CASSYVRDNSPLHF.

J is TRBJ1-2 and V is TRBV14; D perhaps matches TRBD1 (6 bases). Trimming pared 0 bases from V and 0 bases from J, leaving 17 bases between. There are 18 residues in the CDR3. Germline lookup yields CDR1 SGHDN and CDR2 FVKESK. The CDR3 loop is CASSQDRIIGQSNYGYTF. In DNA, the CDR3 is TGTGCCAGCAGCCAAGATCGGATTATCGGACAGTCTAACTATGGCTACACCTTC.

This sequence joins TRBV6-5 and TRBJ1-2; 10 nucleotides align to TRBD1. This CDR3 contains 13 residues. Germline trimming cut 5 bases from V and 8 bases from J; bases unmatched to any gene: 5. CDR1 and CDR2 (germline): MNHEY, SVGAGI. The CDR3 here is CASSPGQGHGYTF. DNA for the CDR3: TGTGCCAGCAGTCCGGGACAGGGGCACGGCTACACCTTC.

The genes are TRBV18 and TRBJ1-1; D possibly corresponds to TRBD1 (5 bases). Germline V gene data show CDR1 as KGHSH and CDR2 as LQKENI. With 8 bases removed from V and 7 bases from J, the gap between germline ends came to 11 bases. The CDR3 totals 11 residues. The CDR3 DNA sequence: TGTGCCAGCACAAGACAGTTTGAAGCTTTCTTT. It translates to CASTRQFEAFF.

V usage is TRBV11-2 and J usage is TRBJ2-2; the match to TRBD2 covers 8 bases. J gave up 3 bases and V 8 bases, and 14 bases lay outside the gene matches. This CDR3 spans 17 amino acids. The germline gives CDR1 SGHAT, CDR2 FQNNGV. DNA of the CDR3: TGTGCCAGCTATACCCGGACTAGCCGGGAGGACACCGGGGAGCTGTTTTTT. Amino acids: CASYTRTSREDTGELFF.

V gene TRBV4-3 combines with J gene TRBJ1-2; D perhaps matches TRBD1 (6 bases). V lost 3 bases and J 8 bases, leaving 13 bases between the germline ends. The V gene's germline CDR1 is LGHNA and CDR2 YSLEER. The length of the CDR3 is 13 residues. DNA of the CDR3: TGCGCCAGCAGCCATGAAACAGGGAGCGGCTACACCTTC. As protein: CASSHETGSGYTF.